This T cell receptor beta chain was identified in a study of T cells in Graves' hyperthyroidism and ophthalmopathy. Germline assignment: CDR1 SGHVS and CDR2 FQNEAQ. This CDR3 contains 16 residues. The J segment lost 2 bases and the V segment lost 5 bases, leaving 10 bases of the junction unmatched. Regions amplified from RNA transcripts were the TCR beta CDR3 regions. First-round RT-PCR with HTBI primers amplified the TCR CDR3 region. TCRdb ran MiXCR on the multiplex PCR reads and lists one entry per CDR3 protein. Among 350,000 or so distinct CDR3 sequences listed, about 15% were seen once. This clonotype has only a few counts. Its antigen is undetermined. Study results and caveats: Among clonotypes expanded in thyroid above 0.001, most were also found in blood. Researchers report that a 13 V-J model separated ophthalmopathy from stable hyperthyroidism.

The rearrangement joins TRBV7-8 to TRBJ1-1; 8 positions agree with TRBD1. Material for sequencing was blood. The TCR comes from a woman between 25 and 40 years old with Graves' hyperthyroidism that later progressed to Graves' ophthalmopathy. The CDR3 DNA is TGTGCCAGCAGCCCAGGGACAGGCCGAATTAACACTGAAGCTTTCTTT. The encoded protein is CASSPGTGRINTEAFF. Using reference TRBV7-8 and TRBJ1-1 for the parts outside the CDR3, the full variable domain is GAGVSQSPRYKVAKRGQDVALRCDPISGHVSLFWYQQALGQGPEFLTYFQNEAQLDKSGLPSDRFFAERPEGSVSTLKIQRTQQEDSAVYLCASSPGTGRINTEAFFGQGTRLTVV.